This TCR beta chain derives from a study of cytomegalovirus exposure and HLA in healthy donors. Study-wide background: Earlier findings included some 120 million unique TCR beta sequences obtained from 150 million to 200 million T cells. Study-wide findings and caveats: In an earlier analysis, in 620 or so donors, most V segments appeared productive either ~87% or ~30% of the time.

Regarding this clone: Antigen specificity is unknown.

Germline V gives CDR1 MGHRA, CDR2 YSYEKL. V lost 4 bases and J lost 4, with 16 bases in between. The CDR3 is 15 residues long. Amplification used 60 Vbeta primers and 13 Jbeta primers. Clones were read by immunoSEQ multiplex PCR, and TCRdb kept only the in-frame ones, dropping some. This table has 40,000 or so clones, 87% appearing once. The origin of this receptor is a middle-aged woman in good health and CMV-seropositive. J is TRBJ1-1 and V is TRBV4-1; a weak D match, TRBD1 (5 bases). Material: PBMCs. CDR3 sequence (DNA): TGCGCCAGCAGCCGCCTCGACGGCGGGGGCACTGAAGCTTTCTTT. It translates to CASSRLDGGGTEAFF.